This TCR beta chain derives from a study of T cell changes during pregnancy in multiple sclerosis. Assay: immunoSEQ multiplex PCR; the TCRdb copy retains only in-frame clones and omits some. The sample holds approximately 100,000 clones, just over 90% seen once. The germline V gene encodes CDR1 SGHTA and CDR2 FQGNSA. Trimming left V 0 bases short and J 5 bases short, with 17 bases between. The CDR3 extends over 17 amino acids. The chain is built from TRBV7-2 and TRBJ1-5; a possible D gene is TRBD1 (6 bases). The sequence came from a female donor with multiple sclerosis, enrolled in a pregnancy study. The specimen was peripheral blood, collected after pregnancy. The CDR3 loop is CASSLAGARVFDQPQHF. The CDR3 DNA follows: TGTGCCAGCAGCTTAGCGGGGGCGCGGGTTTTCGATCAGCCCCAGCATTTT.